The rows below give T cell receptor beta chains drawn from one sample of a study of beta chain features in type 1 diabetes. Sequencing was performed with immunoSEQ multiplex PCR; in TCRdb, only in-frame clones are kept and a portion is missing. Of under 850,000 clones in the sample, roughly 13% were seen once. The sequenced material came from naive CD4+ T cells from blood. Receptors were obtained from a man in his late teens or twenties with type 1 diabetes. The CDR3 runs from the conserved cysteine through the conserved F or W. D genes are given only for firm matches. Clone size is stated in some rows and not others, as once, few, many or a class when expanded.

- | - | TRBJ1-5 | TRBV7-8 | CASSLGYSNQPQHF | TGTGCCAGCAGCTTAGGGTATAGCAATCAGCCCCAGCATTTT
- | TRBD2 | TRBJ2-5 | TRBV4-1 | CASSQVASGGFETQYF | TGCGCCAGCAGCCAAGTTGCTAGCGGGGGCTTTGAGACCCAGTACTTC
- | TRBD1 | TRBJ1-1 | TRBV10-3 | CAISDRTGANTEAFF | TGTGCCATCAGTGATCGGACAGGGGCGAACACTGAAGCTTTCTTT
few | - | TRBJ1-1 | TRBV6-5 | CASSYSGQPNTEAFF | TGTGCCAGCAGTTACTCGGGGCAACCGAACACTGAAGCTTTCTTT
- | - | TRBJ2-5 | TRBV7-9 | CASSFSGHPRETQYF | TGTGCCAGCAGCTTCTCCGGACACCCACGAGAGACCCAGTACTTC
few | - | TRBJ1-1 | TRBV18 | CASSPTRTLEAFF | TGTGCCAGCTCCCCGACCCGGACCCTTGAAGCTTTCTTT
few | - | TRBJ2-5 | TRBV7-9 | CASSRINQETQYF | TGTGCCAGCAGCCGGATCAACCAAGAGACCCAGTACTTC
- | TRBD2 | TRBJ2-3 | TRBV6-5 | CASSPTGGRDTQYF | TGTGCCAGCAGTCCCACCGGGGGGAGAGATACGCAGTATTTT
few | - | TRBJ2-2 | TRBV11-2 | CASSHYRGGRGTGELFF | TGTGCCAGCAGCCATTACAGGGGAGGAAGAGGAACCGGGGAGCTGTTTTTT
- | TRBD1 | TRBJ1-2 | TRBV11-3 | CASSRTGANYGYTF | TGTGCCAGCAGCCGGACAGGGGCCAACTATGGCTACACCTTC
- | - | TRBJ1-2 | TRBV9 | CASSPGAVPNYGYTF | TGTGCCAGCAGCCCCGGCGCAGTCCCTAACTATGGCTACACCTTC
- | - | TRBJ1-5 | TRBV19 | CASSIGAANQPQHF | TGTGCCAGTAGTATTGGAGCAGCAAATCAGCCCCAGCATTTT
few | - | TRBJ2-2 | TRBV7-9 | CASSPKGGSGTGELFF | TGTGCCAGCAGCCCTAAGGGTGGTTCGGGCACCGGGGAGCTGTTTTTT
many | TRBD1 | TRBJ2-1 | TRBV13 | CASRDRDYNEQFF | TGTGCCAGTCGGGACAGGGACTACAATGAGCAGTTCTTC
- | - | TRBJ2-1 | TRBV29-1 | CGGGSDNEQFF | TGCGGAGGGGGGTCGGACAATGAGCAGTTCTTC
few | - | TRBJ2-1 | TRBV29-1 | CSGTGANNEQFF | TGCAGCGGTACCGGGGCGAATAATGAGCAGTTCTTC
- | TRBD2 | TRBJ2-3 | TRBV5-1 | CASSLGASGSTDTQYF | TGCGCCAGCAGCTTGGGGGCTAGCGGTAGCACAGATACGCAGTATTTT
few | TRBD1 | TRBJ2-3 | TRBV5-4 | CASSLAWQGAADTQYF | TGTGCCAGCAGCTTGGCGTGGCAGGGGGCCGCAGATACGCAGTATTTT
once | - | TRBJ2-6 | TRBV29-1 | CSVEDTGSGANVLTF | TGCAGCGTTGAAGATACGGGCTCTGGGGCCAACGTCCTGACTTTC
few | - | TRBJ1-4 | TRBV7-8 | CASSLAATARQSNEKLFF | TGTGCCAGCAGCTTAGCGGCCACAGCACGTCAGTCTAATGAAAAACTGTTTTTT
few | TRBD1 | TRBJ2-3 | TRBV25-1 | CASSERVGQGTDTQYF | TGTGCCAGCAGTGAACGAGTCGGACAGGGGACAGATACGCAGTATTTT
- | TRBD2 | TRBJ2-7 | TRBV19 | CASSLRVAGVYEQYF | TGTGCCAGTAGTCTGAGGGTAGCGGGGGTCTACGAGCAGTACTTC
few | - | TRBJ1-2 | TRBV11-3 | CASGLGNYGYTF | TGTGCCAGCGGACTGGGGAACTATGGCTACACCTTC
- | - | TRBJ1-1 | TRBV7-9 | CASSFSVTEAFF | TGTGCCAGCAGCTTCAGTGTCACTGAAGCTTTCTTT
- | TRBD2 | TRBJ2-2 | TRBV9 | CASSVGLAVNTGELFF | TGTGCCAGCAGCGTAGGACTAGCGGTGAACACCGGGGAGCTGTTTTTT
- | TRBD1 | TRBJ2-3 | TRBV11-3 | CASSLMGQGWEDTQYF | TGTGCCAGCAGCTTAATGGGACAGGGTTGGGAAGATACGCAGTATTTT
- | TRBD2 | TRBJ2-5 | TRBV30 | CARTSGAQETQYF | TGTGCCAGGACTAGCGGGGCCCAAGAGACCCAGTACTTC
few | - | TRBJ2-1 | TRBV20-1 | CSLYWASEQFF | TGCAGCCTATACTGGGCTAGTGAGCAGTTCTTC